The entry below gives a single T cell receptor (beta chain) sequence along with its context. The clone's antigen remains unknown. A much larger clone lies one base from this, so it may be a read error. The method behind the library was 5' RACE. Reads for this sample came from an Illumina HiSeq 2500. A second roughly 7 to 11 cycle PCR used a sample-barcoded 5' primer and a J-beta primer mix. A template-switch 5' adaptor carrying 12 random nucleotides introduced a unique molecular identifier onto each TCR beta cDNA molecule. Each sample yielded at least 3 million CDR3-containing paired-end reads. First-strand cDNA was synthesized from all RNA with the Mint cDNA synthesis kit, primed by a TRBC-specific oligonucleotide. After uracil-DNA glycosylase treatment, a first 18-cycle PCR used universal primers M1SS and BC2_uni_R on all cDNA. On the authors' methods: Each sample was normalized by randomly selecting 1 million high-quality reads, each carrying a distinct molecular identifier. Instead of being binned into consensus sequences, reads with shared molecular identifiers were discarded. MiTCR, set to a Q25 quality threshold and the strictest error-elimination algorithm, was used for CDR3 identification, clonotype clustering and error correction. A nonparametric unseen species model using Euler transformation provided a lower-bound estimate of total TCR beta diversity. TCRdb itself trimmed the public reads at Q25 with fastp, ran MiXCR and retained productive beta chains. Each CDR3 protein appears once, grouped with its most common genes and DNA. The V and J calls, along with clone size, are taken from TCRdb and not from the paper's own processing. Within this sample are 1.5 million or so distinct CDR3 sequences, with approximately 43% of them counted one time only. Around 4% of the sample is in the top ten clones.

Donors were 35 to 40 systemically healthy Caucasian individuals from Russia aged roughly 6 to 90 years. Each donor gave around 9 milliliters of peripheral blood, collected into EDTA-treated Vacutainer tubes. Ficoll-Paque density-gradient centrifugation was used to isolate PBMCs, with at least 7 million obtained per sample. Total RNA, at least 5 micrograms per sample, was extracted from PBMCs with Trizol reagent. The percentages of naive CD45RAhigh/CD27high T cells were determined by flow cytometry on a PBMC aliquot from every donor. According to the germline V gene, CDR1 reads SNHLY and CDR2 reads FYNNEI. The CDR3 holds 13 amino acids from the cysteine to the phenylalanine. Just the 39-base CDR3 DNA is kept, in frame starting at base 1. These data are taken from a study of blood T cells in healthy people across ages (dated by TCRdb to between 2014 and 2016). Some background on the complete study: Template switching captured roughly one uniquely barcoded TCR beta cDNA molecule per two T cells in model experiments. The study measured age-related changes in TCR beta repertoire diversity using deep sequencing normalized with unique cDNA molecular identifiers. Four age groups were formed from the donors: young (average about 16 years), middle-aged (approximately 42), aged (roughly 56) and long-lived (more than 75). To avoid experimental bias, donors of different ages were spread randomly across the sequencing lanes. Two additional independent replicas of 1 million unique cDNA reads from the same blood draw were analyzed for two donors (one aged 18 to 29 and one aged 80 or older).

The paper as a whole reports these results and caveats: There was a strong correlation between observed TCR beta diversity and the percentage of naive T cells measured by flow cytometry. Estimates of total diversity from one million sequenced T cells were regarded as lower bounds and underestimates. Since profiling was done on bulk unsorted PBMCs, naive and antigen-experienced compartments could not be conclusively compared. The CMV infection status of donors was not known, potentially confounding age-related changes in expanded clonotypes. Compared with the aged group, the long-lived group had more naive CD4+ T cells, fewer expanded clones and increased TCR diversity, a pattern suggesting age selection. Observed TCR beta diversity per million T cells fell roughly linearly with age, and a significant reduction was already apparent by age around 39.

This receptor chain uses TRBV2 and TRBJ2-6; the D gene identity is not certain. This sequence originates from a woman aged 18-30 years in good health. The sequenced sample was blood. The CDR3 corresponds to CAGTESGTNVLTF. Read as DNA, the sequence is TGTGCCGGCACGGAGTCTGGGACCAACGTCCTGACTTTC.